Shown below are 24 T cell receptor beta chains from a single sample sequenced in a study of control samples from healthy donors and cancer patients. Libraries were prepared by immunoSEQ multiplex PCR; TCRdb keeps only in-frame clonotypes and omits some of them. The table records 150,000 or so clones, approximately 93% of them present only once. The sequencing sample was made of blood. All receptors derive from a man aged 18-30 years in good health.

The chain couples TRBV6-5 to TRBJ1-1, with a tentative D call TRBD1 (6 bases). The germline gives CDR1 MNHEY, CDR2 SVGAGI. V was pared by 4 bases and J by 5 bases, with 14 bases between. The length of the CDR3 is 14 residues. The CDR3 nucleotides are TGTGCCAGCAGTTGGAGGACAGTAGGAACTGAAGCTTTCTTT. Protein sequence: CASSWRTVGTEAFF.

The V and J genes are TRBV7-9 and TRBJ2-7, with TRBD1 matching 8 bases. The V gene end was trimmed by 4 bases and the J gene end by 5 bases; junction bases not matched to a gene: 7. This CDR3 spans 14 amino acids. Germline loops: CDR1 SEHNR, CDR2 FQNEAQ (reference sequence). The CDR3 DNA is TGTGCCAGCAGCTCAGGGGGCGGTTGGGACGAGCAGTACTTC. Protein: CASSSGGGWDEQYF.

CDR3 bases: TGTGCCAGCAGCGAAAGTCAAGATACGCAGTATTTT. It yields the protein CASSESQDTQYF. V usage is TRBV9 and J usage is TRBJ2-3; D ambiguous. CDR3 size: 12 residues. The germline V gene has CDR1 SGDLS and CDR2 YYNGEE. V dropped 3 bases and J dropped 5 bases, with 7 bases sitting between them.

The chain recombines TRBV2 with TRBJ1-1; perhaps TRBD1 as D (5 bases). CDR3 length: 14 residues. Between the trimmed V and J ends, which lost 5 bases and 4 bases, there was a span of 14 bases. Germline CDR1 SNHLY, CDR2 FYNNEI. CDR3 amino acids: CASSTGRRGTEAFF. The CDR3 region has the DNA TGTGCCAGCAGTACCGGGCGGAGGGGCACTGAAGCTTTCTTT.

In its sample, this clone was seen once. This chain uses TRBV27 with TRBJ1-6; no clear D gene. Per germline, CDR1 MNHEY and CDR2 SMNVEV (reference sequence). This CDR3 has 14 amino acids. Trimming removed 7 bases from V and 14 bases from J, with 21 bases in between. In nucleotides, the CDR3 is TGTGCCAGCACCGTGAGAGGGTCAGGACTATCCCTCCACTTT. It encodes CASTVRGSGLSLHF.

The chain links TRBV2 to TRBJ1-5; D ambiguous. From germline, CDR1 is SNHLY and CDR2 FYNNEI. There are 13 residues in the CDR3. The V gene lost 10 bases and the J gene lost 0 bases, with 10 bases spanning the gap. The CDR3 sequence is CATSTNSNQPQHF. The CDR3 bases are TGTGCCACCTCGACCAATAGCAATCAGCCCCAGCATTTT.

A single count supports this clone. The CDR3 DNA sequence: TGTGCCAGCAGCCGACAGACGGTAGACACCGGGGAGCTGTTTTTT. This gives the protein CASSRQTVDTGELFF. V is TRBV11-3 and J is TRBJ2-2; maybe TRBD1 (5 bases). This CDR3 is built from 15 residues. V lost 5 bases and J lost 3, with 13 bases in between. Germline V gene data show CDR1 as SGHNT and CDR2 as YENEEA. The variable domain in full, with the rest retrieved from reference TRBV11-3 and TRBJ2-2, is EAGVVQSPRYKIIEKKQPVAFWCNPISGHNTLYWYLQNLGQGPELLIRYENEEAVDDSQLPKDRFSAERLKGVDSTLKIQPAELGDSAVYLCASSRQTVDTGELFFGEGSRLTVL.

The chain recombines TRBV2 with TRBJ2-1; D might be TRBD1 (6 bases). The CDR3 contains 13 residues. V was trimmed by 6 bases and J by 4 bases, leaving 10 bases between them. CDR1 is SNHLY and CDR2 is FYNNEI in the germline V gene. The CDR3 DNA is TGTGCCAGCAGAGTCGGACAGTACAATGAGCAGTTCTTC. The encoded protein is CASRVGQYNEQFF.

As DNA, the CDR3 is TGTGCCAGCAGACGGGGTCAGAATGAAAAACTGTTTTTT. This encodes CASRRGQNEKLFF. The rearrangement uses TRBV6-5 and TRBJ1-4; D is undetermined. Trimming took 6 bases from V and 5 from J, leaving 10 bases between them. CDR3 length: 13 amino acids. Germline V gene lookup returns CDR1 MNHEY and CDR2 SVGAGI.

With regard to this clone: In the same sample, other DNA sequences code for this CDR3. The chain carries TRBV7-9 and TRBJ2-3; D call uncertain. The germline V and J ends were trimmed by 3 bases and 0 bases, with 1 base remaining between them. The CDR3 runs 12 residues. Germline V gene sequence: CDR1 SEHNR, CDR2 FQNEAQ (reference sequence). CDR3 bases: TGTGCCAGCAGCTTGAGCACAGATACGCAGTATTTT. Amino acids: CASSLSTDTQYF.

V gene TRBV9 combines with J gene TRBJ2-5; 12 bases agree with TRBD2. Germline CDR1 SGDLS, CDR2 YYNGEE. This CDR3 has 18 residues. V shed 3 bases and J 2 bases; nucleotides not matched to a gene: 11. CDR3 sequence: CASSARTSGALSQETQYF. DNA for the CDR3: TGTGCCAGCAGCGCCCGGACTAGCGGGGCACTATCGCAAGAGACCCAGTACTTC.

The V gene is TRBV19, the J gene TRBJ2-4; 7 bases agree with TRBD1. CDR3 length: 14 amino acids. Germline V gives CDR1 LNHDA, CDR2 SQIVND (reference sequence). V gave up 3 bases and J gave up 6 bases; unmatched junction bases: 5. The CDR3 DNA reads as TGTGCCAGTAGTATCGACAGGGAGAGAAACATTCAGTACTTC. Protein product: CASSIDRERNIQYF.

V and J are TRBV2 and TRBJ2-5; D ambiguous. The V and J ends lost 5 bases and 5 bases respectively, with 15 bases between them. CDR1 and CDR2 from the germline V gene are SNHLY and FYNNEI. The CDR3 runs 14 residues. DNA for the CDR3: TGTGCCAGCAGTCCCACACCGATGCATGAGACCCAGTACTTC. Amino acid sequence: CASSPTPMHETQYF.

This sequence joins TRBV30 and TRBJ1-1; D remains unclear. Germline loops: CDR1 GTSNPN, CDR2 SVGIG (reference sequence). The CDR3 runs to 11 residues. Trimming stripped 7 bases from V and 1 base from J, with 7 bases between. CDR3 DNA sequence: TGTGCCTTTGAGAGGAACACTGAAGCTTTCTTT. It specifies CAFERNTEAFF.

The chain joins TRBV11-2 to TRBJ2-3; a possible D gene is TRBD2 (7 bases). This CDR3 region has 16 residues. The V gene lost 3 bases and the J gene lost 6 bases, with 19 bases spanning the gap. Germline loops: CDR1 SGHAT, CDR2 FQNNGV. CDR3 sequence reads: CASSFDRGETGDTQYF. Written as DNA, the CDR3 is TGTGCCAGCAGCTTCGACCGGGGGGAGACAGGCGATACGCAGTATTTT.

The CDR3 loop reads CSASRQGARGNTIYF. The CDR3 region has the DNA TGCAGTGCTAGTAGACAGGGGGCTAGGGGAAACACCATATATTTT. The chain joins TRBV20-1 to TRBJ1-3; 10 nucleotides line up with TRBD1. Germline CDR1 reads DFQATT; CDR2 reads SNEGSKA (reference sequence). The CDR3 extends over 15 amino acids. V trimming: 3 bases; J trimming: 4 bases; junction bases outside the gene matches: 6.

V gene TRBV28 combines with J gene TRBJ1-2; D gene unclear. The CDR3 has 12 residues. Deletions cut 11 bases from V and 6 bases from J, with 16 bases between. Per the germline V gene, CDR1 is MDHEN and CDR2 is SYDVKM. In DNA form, the CDR3 reads TGTGCCCTAGGAGGCAGCGTAAATGGCTACACCTTC. Its protein product is CALGGSVNGYTF.

This clone was found a few times. The chain is built from TRBV7-8 and TRBJ1-6; D might be TRBD1 (5 bases). This CDR3 region has 15 residues. Germline V gene lookup returns CDR1 SGHVS and CDR2 FQNEAQ. V lost 6 bases to trimming and J lost 4 bases, with 13 bases between them. The CDR3 DNA is TGTGCCAGCAGTTTGATACAGGAATATAATTCACCCCTCCACTTT. This translates into CASSLIQEYNSPLHF. The whole variable domain, filled in from reference TRBV7-8 and TRBJ1-6, reads GAGVSQSPRYKVAKRGQDVALRCDPISGHVSLFWYQQALGQGPEFLTYFQNEAQLDKSGLPSDRFFAERPEGSVSTLKIQRTQQEDSAVYLCASSLIQEYNSPLHFGNGTRLTVT.

The chain has TRBV25-1 and TRBJ1-1; weak D call: TRBD1 (5 bases). Trimming pared 6 bases from V and 6 bases from J, leaving 14 bases between. CDR1 is MGHDK and CDR2 is SYGVNS in the germline V gene. This CDR3 has 13 residues. The CDR3: CASSAGTRAEAFF. The CDR3 DNA reads as TGTGCCAGCAGCGCCGGGACGAGGGCTGAAGCTTTCTTT.

The chain combines TRBV12-3 or TRBV12-4 with TRBJ1-5; D is undetermined. This CDR3 has 13 amino acids. Between the trimmed V and J ends, which lost 2 bases and 8 bases, there was a span of 10 bases. CDR3 coding DNA: TGTGCCAGCAGTTTAAGGCTTCGGGAGCCCCAGCATTTT. This sequence encodes CASSLRLREPQHF.

The chain has TRBV30 and TRBJ1-1; 7 bases match TRBD1. Trimming at V came to 2 bases and at J to 3 bases, leaving 6 bases not matched to a gene. Germline values: CDR1 GTSNPN, CDR2 SVGIG (reference sequence). The CDR3 extends over 14 amino acids. The CDR3 protein is CAWSLTGSYTEAFF. As DNA, the CDR3 is TGTGCCTGGAGTTTGACAGGGTCGTACACTGAAGCTTTCTTT.

V and J are TRBV19 and TRBJ1-5; D perhaps matches TRBD1 (5 bases). Trimming removed 9 bases from V and 3 bases from J, with 15 bases in between. CDR1 and CDR2 from the germline V gene are LNHDA and SQIVND (reference sequence). The CDR3 is 14 amino acids. DNA for the CDR3: TGTGCCAGGACAGACCCAGCCTACAATCAGCCCCAGCATTTT. Its translation is CARTDPAYNQPQHF.

This rearrangement joins TRBV28 to TRBJ2-5; TRBD2 is a possible D gene (7 bases). The V gene lost 4 bases and the J gene lost 4 bases, with 22 bases spanning the gap. Germline CDR1 MDHEN, CDR2 SYDVKM. CDR3 length: 17 residues. The CDR3: CASSSPPGGRWVETQYF. Here the CDR3 DNA reads TGTGCCAGCAGTTCCCCTCCCGGGGGGCGTTGGGTAGAGACCCAGTACTTC.

The chain carries TRBV16 and TRBJ1-1; no definite D call. CDR1 and CDR2 (germline): KGHSY, FQNENV. V was clipped by 4 bases and J by 8 bases, with 8 bases between them. The CDR3 sequence is 11 residues long. The CDR3 protein is CASSLKQEAFF. In DNA, the CDR3 is TGTGCCAGCAGCCTAAAACAGGAAGCTTTCTTT. Combining the CDR3 with reference TRBV16 and TRBJ1-1 gives the whole variable domain GEEVAQTPKHLVRGEGQKAKLYCAPIKGHSYVFWYQQVLKNEFKFLISFQNENVFDETGMPKERFSAKCLPNSPCSLEIQATKLEDSAVYFCASSLKQEAFFGQGTRLTVV.